The subject of this entry is one TCR beta chain. Clones were read by immunoSEQ multiplex PCR, and TCRdb kept only the in-frame ones, dropping some. This sample carries around 43,000 clones, 80% to 90% of them seen once, and the ten largest clones take roughly 2.5%. The sample belongs to a study of STAT5B mutations in CD4+ large granular lymphocyte leukemia. J was trimmed by 5 bases and V by 0 bases; bases with no gene match: 9. The CDR3 spans 17 residues. Per germline, CDR1 MNHNS and CDR2 SASEGT. The chain is built from TRBV6-1 and TRBJ2-7, with 11 nucleotides matching TRBD1. This sequence was found in a human donor in good health. The specimen was CD4+ T cells from blood buffy coats. The CDR3, as DNA: TGTGCCAGCAGTGAAGCCAGGGGACAGGGGGAAGGAGACGAGCAGTACTTC. Protein: CASSEARGQGEGDEQYF.